Below are 11 T cell receptor beta chains sequenced from a single sample in a study of OX40 agonist ivuxolimab in advanced cancers. The method behind the library was the immunoSEQ multiplex PCR assay. What TCRdb holds here is the immuneACCESS table cut down to in-frame rearrangements. Part of the clones is not present; checked against another copy, under half of the missing clones reflect an unresolved V gene, and the others are unexplained. The sample profile shows around 60,000 clones; less than 90% of them were found once. The ten largest clones represent approximately 0.8% of the sample. The starting material was CD4+ or CD8+ T cells sorted from blood, obtained in a trial of the OX40 agonist ivuxolimab. The receptors shown here come from an adult with an advanced solid tumor such as melanoma, head and neck, liver or kidney cancer.

The chain couples TRBV28 to TRBJ1-3, with 8 positions matching TRBD1. Germline values: CDR1 MDHEN, CDR2 SYDVKM. CDR3 length equals 16 residues. V gave up 6 bases and J gave up 4 bases; unmatched junction bases: 11. CDR3 coding DNA: TGTGCCAGCAGCAGAACAGGGGGATTAGCCGGAAACACCATATATTTT. Protein: CASSRTGGLAGNTIYF.

The V gene is TRBV7-2, the J gene TRBJ1-2; D unclear. Between the trimmed V and J ends, which lost 1 base and 8 bases, there was a span of 17 bases. Germline V lookup: CDR1 SGHTA, CDR2 FQGNSA. The CDR3 spans 15 residues. For the CDR3, the DNA is TGTGCCAGCAGCTTAGGGGGAGGCTCGGGGAGCGGCTACACCTTC. The encoded protein is CASSLGGGSGSGYTF. Supplemented by reference TRBV7-2 and TRBJ1-2, the full variable domain reads GAGVSQSPSNKVTEKGKDVELRCDPISGHTALYWYRQSLGQGLEFLIYFQGNSAPDKSGLPSDRFSAERTGGSVSTLTIQRTQQEDSAVYLCASSLGGGSGSGYTFGSGTRLTVV.

The rearrangement links TRBV18 to TRBJ2-7, with unresolved D. V lost 5 bases and J lost 2, with 4 bases in between. The CDR3 is 11 amino acids. Germline-derived CDR1 and CDR2 are KGHSH and LQKENI. Written as DNA, the CDR3 is TGTGCCAGCTCATCTACCTACGAGCAGTACTTC. Translated: CASSSTYEQYF.

This clone was seen a single time. This chain connects TRBV27 to TRBJ1-5; no reliable D call. CDR3 length: 14 amino acids. Looked up from germline, CDR1 is MNHEY and CDR2 is SMNVEV (reference sequence). Deletions cut 8 bases from V and 5 bases from J, with 16 bases between. The chain's CDR3 is CASEAIHVDQPQHF. Here the CDR3 DNA reads TGTGCCAGCGAGGCGATACATGTCGATCAGCCCCAGCATTTT.

The chain recombines TRBV11-2 with TRBJ2-1, with no clear D. The CDR3 loop spans 12 amino acids. Trimming took off 0 bases at V and 7 bases at J, with 4 bases between the two ends. The germline V gene encodes CDR1 SGHAT and CDR2 FQNNGV. CDR3 bases: TGTGCCAGCAGCTTAGATCGGAATGAGCAGTTCTTC. Amino acid sequence: CASSLDRNEQFF.

This rearrangement joins TRBV13 to TRBJ2-3; D is ambiguous. Germline V lookup: CDR1 PRHDT, CDR2 FYEKMQ (reference sequence). V was trimmed by 0 bases and J by 2 bases, leaving 0 bases between them. CDR3 length equals 12 residues. In DNA, the CDR3 is TGTGCCAGCAGCTTAGGCACAGATACGCAGTATTTT. The encoded protein is CASSLGTDTQYF.

The chain uses TRBV2 and TRBJ1-1; no clear D gene. Germline V gives CDR1 SNHLY, CDR2 FYNNEI. Trimming pared 2 bases from V and 4 bases from J, leaving 8 bases between. This CDR3 is built from 13 residues. This CDR3 is CASSERSLTEAFF. As DNA, the CDR3 is TGTGCCAGCAGTGAACGGTCCCTCACTGAAGCTTTCTTT.

The J gene is TRBJ2-1, the V gene TRBV30; 7 positions match TRBD2. V was pared by 0 bases and J by 0 bases, with 5 bases of the junction left unmatched. This CDR3 spans 16 amino acids. Per the germline V gene, CDR1 is GTSNPN and CDR2 is SVGIG (reference sequence). CDR3 nucleotide sequence: TGTGCCTGGAGTGTCTTGAGGGACTACTCCTACAATGAGCAGTTCTTC. It specifies CAWSVLRDYSYNEQFF.

The V and J genes are TRBV30 and TRBJ2-1, with D maybe TRBD2 (6 bases). The CDR3 extends over 13 amino acids. The V end lost 4 bases, the J end lost 2 bases, and 9 bases lay between the germline ends. CDR1 is GTSNPN, CDR2 SVGIG, per germline (reference sequence). CDR3 region: CAWNPGAYNEQFF. The CDR3 coding sequence is TGTGCCTGGAACCCGGGGGCCTACAATGAGCAGTTCTTC.

V and J are TRBV18 and TRBJ1-3; D gene ambiguous. The V end lost 6 bases, the J end lost 0 bases, and 12 bases lay between the germline ends. The CDR3 is 15 amino acids. Per the germline V gene, CDR1 is KGHSH and CDR2 is LQKENI. CDR3 nucleotides: TGTGCCAGCTCGCCCACATTAGACTCTGGAAACACCATATATTTT. Translating gives CASSPTLDSGNTIYF.

The V and J genes are TRBV11-3 and TRBJ2-5; 8 bases agree with TRBD1. The CDR3 length is 15 residues. In germline, CDR1 is SGHNT, CDR2 YENEEA. Unmatched junction bases numbered 8, after V lost 6 bases and J lost 2 bases. As DNA, the CDR3 is TGTGCCAGCAGTACAGGGGGAGTGAGACAAGAGACCCAGTACTTC. Protein product: CASSTGGVRQETQYF.